Listed below are T cell receptor beta chains from one sample, sequenced in a study of identical twins. TCRdb re-called the 5' RACE reads with MiXCR, one entry per CDR3 protein. The sample contains 350,000 or so distinct CDR3 sequences, approximately 8.7% of which appear only once. Sequencing input: naive T cells sorted from blood. The receptor source for this set is a woman aged 45 to 65 in good health. Each CDR3 is given without its conserved first and last residue. D genes are given only for firm matches. The size of a clone is reported for some rows only, either as once, few or many, or as a class for expanded clones.

CDR3aa	v_gene	j_gene	d_gene	abundance
ASSGGDRALSSPLH	TRBV9	TRBJ1-6	TRBD1	few
ASSSTSGAF	TRBV12-3/TRBV12-4	TRBJ1-1	-	many
SPSRLYNEQF	TRBV29-1	TRBJ2-1	-	-
ASSPPGSETQY	TRBV6-5	TRBJ2-5	-	-
ASRWTGGDEQY	TRBV12-3/TRBV12-4	TRBJ2-7	TRBD1	many
ASSPQDRIYGYT	TRBV7-2	TRBJ1-2	TRBD1	many
ASSLKFSGTSTDTQY	TRBV7-9	TRBJ2-3	-	-
ASNDREYGEQY	TRBV27	TRBJ2-7	TRBD1	-
SVDILNTGELF	TRBV29-1	TRBJ2-2	-	many
ASMGLGAMRTSSYNEQF	TRBV28	TRBJ2-1	-	few
SVWGAGANVLT	TRBV29-1	TRBJ2-6	-	many
ASSSRLAGAADTQY	TRBV11-2	TRBJ2-3	TRBD2	-
ASSLAGAHGEQF	TRBV6-2/TRBV6-3	TRBJ2-1	-	-
ASSGTSSGNTIY	TRBV12-5	TRBJ1-3	-	-
ASRTSGREGEQF	TRBV6-6	TRBJ2-1	TRBD2	-
ASSPYYNEQF	TRBV18	TRBJ2-1	-	few
ASSSLPGQGLNEQF	TRBV5-6	TRBJ2-1	TRBD1	-
ASSLVGGDTQY	TRBV9	TRBJ2-3	-	-
ASSLSGGRGEQY	TRBV5-1	TRBJ2-7	TRBD1	-
SVGLASNTEAF	TRBV29-1	TRBJ1-1	-	many
ASSFTGGGGTDTQY	TRBV27	TRBJ2-3	TRBD1	few
SARGLAGVRRETQY	TRBV20-1	TRBJ2-5	TRBD2	once
ASSPQRQGRYEKLF	TRBV19	TRBJ1-4	TRBD1	-
AWRLPGTSGYNEQF	TRBV30	TRBJ2-1	TRBD2	-
ASSPARNTGELF	TRBV18	TRBJ2-2	-	-
SALEGGAPGY	TRBV20-1	TRBJ2-7	TRBD1	few
ASSLSGGSEAF	TRBV5-1	TRBJ1-1	-	few
ASSLSPGGNYGYT	TRBV27	TRBJ1-2	TRBD1	-
ASSLGAGEHGYT	TRBV5-1	TRBJ1-2	-	-
ASSLTRSYNEQF	TRBV12-3/TRBV12-4	TRBJ2-1	-	many
ATRQGWGQPQH	TRBV24-1	TRBJ1-5	TRBD1	few
ASSARQGGYNEQF	TRBV19	TRBJ2-1	TRBD1	-
ASSLADWDRGYGYT	TRBV12-3/TRBV12-4	TRBJ1-2	TRBD1	-